The entry below describes one T cell receptor beta chain. These data are taken from a study of blood T cell repertoires in COVID-19. Only in-frame clones appear in the TCRdb table, and some are missing; sequencing was by immunoSEQ multiplex PCR. The sample lists about 250,000 clones, 88% occurring once. There are 13 residues in the CDR3. With 1 base removed from V and 3 bases from J, the gap between germline ends came to 7 bases. From germline, CDR1 is SGHKS and CDR2 YYEKEE (reference sequence). Sequenced material: peripheral blood. This TCR was sampled from a man older than 75 with acute or convalescent COVID-19. V and J are TRBV5-5 and TRBJ2-5, with D possibly matching TRBD2 (5 bases). CDR3 sequence: CASSLWGEETQYF. The CDR3 region has the DNA TGTGCCAGCAGCTTGTGGGGAGAAGAGACCCAGTACTTC.